Each of the 32 T cell receptor beta chains below was sequenced from the same sample in a study of molecular identifiers for immune sequencing clone quantification. TCRdb re-analysed the PCR reads in MiXCR, keeping a single row per CDR3 protein. The sample shows 60,000 to 70,000 distinct CDR3 sequences, 15% to 20% of them seen only once. Input material: naive CD8+ T cells from blood, with Jurkat cell RNA spiked in. Noted subset: FACS-sorted CD8+CD4-CCR7+CD45RA+ naive T cells. The receptors derive from a human donor in good health. Some libraries in this study had Jurkat cell RNA spiked in.

This clonotype was recorded many times. V usage is TRBV5-6 and J usage is TRBJ1-5; D gene unclear. Germline V gives CDR1 SGHDT, CDR2 YYEEEE. This CDR3 region has 15 residues. The V end lost 0 bases, the J end lost 4 bases, and 11 bases lay between the germline ends. The CDR3 loop reads CASSLAFAGNQPQHF. CDR3 nucleotide sequence: TGTGCCAGCAGCTTGGCGTTCGCAGGTAATCAGCCCCAGCATTTT. Full variable domain (rest looked up from reference TRBV5-6 and TRBJ1-5): DAGVTQSPTHLIKTRGQQVTLRCSPKSGHDTVSWYQQALGQGPQFIFQYYEEEERQRGNFPDRFSGHQFPNYSSELNVNALLLGDSALYLCASSLAFAGNQPQHFGDGTRLSIL.

This clonotype was found many times. The rearrangement links TRBV7-9 to TRBJ1-1; 7 bases fit TRBD1. The CDR3 totals 13 residues. CDR1 SEHNR and CDR2 FQNEAQ come from the germline V gene (reference sequence). J lost 4 bases, V lost 6 bases, and 5 bases had no gene match. The CDR3 bases are TGTGCCAGCAGGTGGGGACAGAGCACTGAAGCTTTCTTT. Residues: CASRWGQSTEAFF.

By frequency in the sample, this clonotype is medium-sized. The chain carries TRBV30 and TRBJ2-7, with TRBD2 matching over 10 bases. The CDR3 has 13 residues. Germline lookup yields CDR1 GTSNPN and CDR2 SVGIG (reference sequence). The junction had 7 bases not matched to a gene; V was cut back by 5 bases and J by 6 bases. The CDR3 sequence: CAWQAGGPSEQYF. CDR3 nucleotides: TGTGCCTGGCAAGCGGGAGGGCCCTCCGAGCAGTACTTC.

This clonotype was seen ten or more times. The chain links TRBV28 to TRBJ1-5, with D possibly TRBD1 on 5 matching bases. Germline values: CDR1 MDHEN, CDR2 SYDVKM. V gave up 10 bases and J gave up 0 bases, with 19 bases separating them. The CDR3 is 16 amino acids. The CDR3: CATLLGGINSNQPQHF. CDR3 sequence (DNA): TGTGCCACTCTCCTTGGGGGGATAAATAGCAATCAGCCCCAGCATTTT.

A word on this clonotype: The junction departs from germline at one end; a sequencing error may be responsible. J is TRBJ2-7 and V is TRBV10-3; D is perhaps TRBD2 (5 bases). CDR1 ENHRY and CDR2 SYGVKD come from the germline V gene. This CDR3 comprises 13 residues. CDR3 DNA: TGTGCCATCCGTAGCGAAGACGGTGGCGAGCAGCACTTC. It encodes CAIRSEDGGEQHF.

There are many counts of this clonotype. The chain recombines TRBV4-1 with TRBJ2-1, with D possibly matching TRBD2 (6 bases). The CDR3 runs to 16 residues. Per the germline V gene, CDR1 is MGHRA and CDR2 is YSYEKL. Trimming removed 0 bases at V and 10 bases at J, with 19 bases between. The CDR3 is CASSQDSWPGEKEQFF. Here the CDR3 DNA reads TGCGCCAGCAGCCAAGACTCCTGGCCGGGAGAAAAGGAGCAGTTCTTC.

The CDR3 is CASSQVLMNTGELFF. For the CDR3, the DNA is TGTGCCAGCAGCCAAGTTCTCATGAACACCGGGGAGCTGTTTTTT. The V and J genes are TRBV3-1 and TRBJ2-2; D remains unclear. The CDR3 spans 15 residues. Germline lookup yields CDR1 LGHDT and CDR2 YNNKEL (reference sequence). Deletions cut 1 base from V and 1 base from J, with 7 bases between.

There are many counts of this clonotype. The chain uses TRBV5-1 and TRBJ2-7; D not certain. In germline, CDR1 is SGHRS, CDR2 YFSETQ. This CDR3 is 15 amino acids long. V lost 0 bases and J 0 bases, leaving 10 bases between the germline ends. This CDR3 reads CASSLGPTDSYEQYF. DNA of the CDR3: TGCGCCAGCAGCTTGGGTCCGACGGACTCCTACGAGCAGTACTTC. Looking up the rest from reference TRBV5-1 and TRBJ2-7 gives the full variable domain: KAGVTQTPRYLIKTRGQQVTLSCSPISGHRSVSWYQQTPGQGLQFLFEYFSETQRNKGNFPGRFSGRQFSNSRSEMNVSTLELGDSALYLCASSLGPTDSYEQYFGPGTRLTVT.

This clonotype occurred many times. V and J are TRBV25-1 and TRBJ2-3; 8 nucleotides line up with TRBD2. CDR1 and CDR2 from the germline V gene are MGHDK and SYGVNS. Unmatched junction bases numbered 20, after V lost 8 bases and J lost 10 bases. The CDR3 loop spans 16 amino acids. DNA for the CDR3: TGTGCCAGCGGGGGGCGGGAGGAACCCGCTCGAGGAGCGCAGTATTTT. Protein: CASGGREEPARGAQYF.

This clonotype occurred many times. The chain recombines TRBV27 with TRBJ2-7, with D perhaps assigned TRBD1 or TRBD2 (5 bases each). The V end lost 5 bases, the J end lost 7 bases, and 24 bases lay between the germline ends. This CDR3 is built from 16 residues. The V gene's germline CDR1 is MNHEY and CDR2 SMNVEV (reference sequence). The CDR3 sequence is CASSPSEGERTTEQYF. The CDR3 nucleotides are TGTGCCAGCAGTCCCTCAGAAGGGGAGAGAACGACGGAGCAGTACTTC.

Ten or more counts support this clonotype. The V and J genes are TRBV10-2 and TRBJ1-2; weak D call: TRBD1 (5 bases). The V and J ends lost 0 bases and 8 bases respectively, with 13 bases between them. Germline loops: CDR1 WSHSY, CDR2 SAAADI. The CDR3 runs 14 residues. Here the CDR3 DNA reads TGCGCCAGCAGTGAGTCACCGGGACCCCGAGGCTACACCTTC. This gives the protein CASSESPGPRGYTF.

This rearrangement joins TRBV5-4 to TRBJ2-1; the D gene could be TRBD1 or TRBD2 (5 bases each). The germline V gene has CDR1 SGHNT and CDR2 YYREEE (reference sequence). Trimming removed 7 bases at V and 0 bases at J, with 5 bases between. The CDR3 extends over 12 amino acids. In DNA, the CDR3 is TGTGCCAGCGGGGGCTCCTACAATGAGCAGTTCTTC. Amino acid sequence: CASGGSYNEQFF.

A single count supports this clonotype. Possible read error: a much larger clone is one base away. The J gene is TRBJ2-7, the V gene TRBV19; D may be TRBD2 (5 bases). Looked up from germline, CDR1 is LNHDA and CDR2 is SQIVND (reference sequence). This CDR3 region has 13 residues. V was cut by 5 bases and J by 3 bases, with 11 bases left in between. DNA for the CDR3: TGTGCCAGTAGTCCCGGACGGGACTACGAGCAGTACTTC. It is translated as CASSPGRDYEQYF.

This clonotype turned up a few times. The V and J genes are TRBV9 and TRBJ2-3; 7 bases are a match to TRBD2. CDR1 is SGDLS, CDR2 YYNGEE, per germline. This CDR3 comprises 16 residues. The trim removed 4 bases at V and 3 bases at J, leaving 11 bases unmatched. CDR3: CASSTTYGGGTDTQYF. In DNA form, the CDR3 reads TGTGCCAGCAGCACGACCTATGGGGGAGGGACAGATACGCAGTATTTT.

This clonotype occurred a few times. This rearrangement joins TRBV10-1 to TRBJ2-5; 9 nucleotides align to TRBD2. The J segment lost 1 base and the V segment lost 6 bases, leaving 12 bases of the junction unmatched. The CDR3 covers 17 residues. Germline lookup yields CDR1 WNHNN and CDR2 SYGVQD (reference sequence). DNA of the CDR3: TGCGCCAGCAGCCAAGGATTGGGACTAGCCTTCCAAGAGACCCAGTACTTC. Its translation: CASSQGLGLAFQETQYF.

Details on this clonotype: A much larger clone lies one base from this, so it may be a read error. The chain couples TRBV19 to TRBJ2-7; 8 bases fit TRBD2. J lost 5 bases, V lost 7 bases, and 13 bases had no gene match. In germline, CDR1 is LNHDA, CDR2 SQIVND (reference sequence). The CDR3 covers 15 residues. The CDR3 DNA reads TGTGCCAGTAATATTTTCGGGAGGGCCTTGAACGAGCAGTACTTC. Translating it yields CASNIFGRALNEQYF. Drawing the rest from reference TRBV19 and TRBJ2-7, the complete variable domain is DGGITQSPKYLFRKEGQNVTLSCEQNLNHDAMYWYRQDPGQGLRLIYYSQIVNDFQKGDIAEGYSVSREKKESFPLTVTSAQKNPTAFYLCASNIFGRALNEQYFGPGTRLTVT.

This clonotype was seen repeatedly, ten times or more. The chain carries TRBV10-3 and TRBJ2-5; D might be TRBD1 (5 bases). Germline CDR1 reads ENHRY; CDR2 reads SYGVKD. CDR3 size: 12 residues. Between the trimmed V and J ends, which lost 10 bases and 4 bases, there was a span of 13 bases. The DNA of the CDR3 is TGTGCCACCAAGGGGTTCAGAGAGACCCAGTACTTC. Translation gives CATKGFRETQYF.

This clonotype has at least ten counts. This chain joins TRBV6-2 or TRBV6-3 and TRBJ2-4; D is possibly TRBD1 (6 bases). Deletions cut 6 bases from V and 4 bases from J, with 10 bases between. The CDR3 consists of 13 residues. CDR1 is MNHEY, CDR2 SVGEGT, per germline. The CDR3 DNA reads TGTGCCAGCAGACGCGGACAGAAAAACATTCAGTACTTC. This codes for CASRRGQKNIQYF.

The V call is TRBV24-1, the J call TRBJ2-3, with 12 nucleotides matching TRBD2. V lost 6 bases and J lost 2; bases outside the gene matches: 5. This CDR3 region has 16 residues. Germline V lookup: CDR1 KGHDR, CDR2 SFDVKD. The CDR3 DNA follows: TGTGCCACCAGTAGTTGGACTAGCGGGACCACAGATACGCAGTATTTT. This codes for CATSSWTSGTTDTQYF.

This clonotype occurred many times. The chain recombines TRBV21-1 with TRBJ1-4; the listed D gene, TRBD1, was not tested against the DNA. TRBV21-1 is marked as a pseudogene. The length of the CDR3 is 16 residues. Written as DNA, the CDR3 is TGTGCCAGCCCCTCCGCGGGACAGGGTCTTAATGAAAAACTGTTTTTT. Its protein is CASPSAGQGLNEKLFF.

This clonotype was seen more than once but under ten times. The chain is built from TRBV5-6 and TRBJ2-7, with D perhaps matching TRBD2 (6 bases). CDR1 and CDR2 (germline): SGHDT, YYEEEE. The V gene lost 0 bases and the J gene lost 11 bases, with 15 bases spanning the gap. CDR3 size: 13 residues. The CDR3 coding sequence is TGTGCCAGCAGCTTGGGGAGGGAGTACGGAAAGTACTTC. Its protein product is CASSLGREYGKYF.

This clonotype has at least ten counts. The chain recombines TRBV6-1 with TRBJ2-2, with D perhaps matching TRBD2 (6 bases). Germline CDR1 is MNHNS and CDR2 is SASEGT. The V end lost 5 bases, the J end lost 7 bases, and 14 bases lay between the germline ends. The CDR3 runs to 14 residues. The CDR3 reads CASSLGSHDGELFF. The CDR3 DNA sequence: TGTGCCAGCAGTCTCGGGAGCCATGACGGGGAGCTGTTTTTT.

This clonotype was counted at least ten times. The V gene is TRBV28, the J gene TRBJ2-2; perhaps TRBD2 as D (6 bases). CDR1 is MDHEN and CDR2 is SYDVKM in the germline V gene. This CDR3 spans 14 amino acids. V was shortened by 2 bases and J by 6 bases, with 10 bases between the two germline ends. The CDR3 coding sequence is TGTGCCAGCAGTTTAGGAGGGGAAGCCGGGGAGCTGTTTTTT. This sequence encodes CASSLGGEAGELFF.

A note on this clonotype: The germline gene is not matched at one end of the junction; a read error may be the cause. The V call is TRBV27, the J call TRBJ2-7; 7 bases are a match to TRBD1. The germline CDR1 and CDR2 sequences are MNHEY and SMNVEV (reference sequence). The CDR3 is made up of 14 amino acids. The CDR3 spells CASSPDRVPYEQHF. The CDR3 DNA is TGTGCCAGCAGCCCCGACAGGGTCCCCTACGAGCAGCACTTC.

This chain connects TRBV4-3 to TRBJ1-2; D ambiguous. Trimming took 3 bases from V and 4 from J, leaving 9 bases between them. This CDR3 is 13 amino acids long. Germline CDR1 LGHNA, CDR2 YSLEER. The CDR3 coding sequence is TGCGCCAGCAGCCAGTGGATCGGCTATGGCTACACCTTC. Its translation is CASSQWIGYGYTF.

In the case of this clonotype: This may be a read error, as it is one base from a much larger clone. The chain combines TRBV28 with TRBJ2-7; D not certain. V was cut by 2 bases and J by 4 bases, with 9 bases left in between. The CDR3 extends over 13 amino acids. In germline, CDR1 is MDHEN, CDR2 SYDVKM. DNA of the CDR3: TGTGCCAGCAGTTTACCTGTCCGGTACGAGCAGTACTTC. Translated: CASSLPVRYEQYF. The whole variable domain, filled in from reference TRBV28 and TRBJ2-7, reads DVKVTQSSRYLVKRTGEKVFLECVQDMDHENMFWYRQDPGLGLRLIYFSYDVKMKEKGDIPEGYSVSREKKERFSLILESASTNQTSMYLCASSLPVRYEQYFGPGTRLTVT.

This clonotype was observed many times. The V gene is TRBV27, the J gene TRBJ1-1; TRBD1 aligns across 7 bases. With 6 bases clipped from V and 5 bases from J, the junction kept 12 bases outside the gene matches. The CDR3 sequence is 15 residues long. Per germline, CDR1 MNHEY and CDR2 SMNVEV (reference sequence). CDR3 nucleotide sequence: TGTGCCAGCAGCAGCGTAACAACAGGGGAAACTGAAGCTTTCTTT. This translates into CASSSVTTGETEAFF.

This clonotype was counted many times. This chain links TRBV29-1 with TRBJ2-7, with 8 bases aligning to TRBD2. Germline values: CDR1 SQVTM, CDR2 ANQGSEA. The CDR3 has 13 amino acids. The V and J ends lost 6 bases and 1 base, in that order; junction bases with no gene match: 5. CDR3 amino acids: CSVPGLGSYEQYF. CDR3 nucleotides: TGCAGCGTCCCGGGACTAGGATCCTACGAGCAGTACTTC.

This clonotype was seen just once. A read error is possible here, since a much larger clone lies one base away. The V gene is TRBV2, the J gene TRBJ2-7; D is possibly TRBD1 (6 bases). CDR1 and CDR2 (germline): SNHLY, FYNNEI. CDR3 length equals 15 residues. The CDR3 coding sequence is TGTGCCTGCAGTACTACAGGGATTACCTTCTACGAGCAGTACTTC. Translating gives CACSTTGITFYEQYF.

This clonotype occurred many times. The chain recombines TRBV7-9 with TRBJ2-3, with 7 bases lining up with TRBD2. J was trimmed by 4 bases and V by 5 bases; bases with no gene match: 12. The CDR3 sequence is 16 residues long. Germline V gene lookup returns CDR1 SEHNR and CDR2 FQNEAQ (reference sequence). This CDR3 is CASSQISAGIADTQYF. CDR3 nucleotide sequence: TGTGCCAGCAGCCAGATATCAGCGGGGATCGCAGATACGCAGTATTTT.

This clonotype was counted many times. This chain connects TRBV29-1 to TRBJ1-1; perhaps TRBD1 as D (5 bases). This CDR3 region has 12 residues. Trimming cost V 4 bases and J 5 bases, with 11 bases left between them. Germline CDR1 reads SQVTM; CDR2 reads ANQGSEA. The CDR3 DNA reads TGCAGCGTTGTTCATGGGGGGACTGAAGCTTTCTTT. Translation gives CSVVHGGTEAFF.

Ten or more counts support this clonotype. The CDR3 nucleotides are TGTGCCAGCAGCGCGGATTTCACAGATACGCAGTATTTT. Its translation: CASSADFTDTQYF. The chain is built from TRBV9 and TRBJ2-3; D gene unclear. Trimming left V 3 bases short and J 2 bases short, with 7 bases between. In germline, CDR1 is SGDLS, CDR2 YYNGEE. The CDR3 is made up of 13 amino acids.